What follows is one T cell receptor (beta chain) and its context. The antigen is not known. Collection occurred without any documented infections or immune events in donors. This sample stems from a study of identifying expanded T cells in peripheral blood. This CDR3 is built from 14 residues. Germline V CDR1 and CDR2: MNHEY, SMNVEV (reference sequence). The junction had 8 bases not matched to a gene; V was cut back by 6 bases and J by 4 bases. General study points: About 1.2 clones differed between technical replicates, versus approximately 16 and 19 over time. Approximately two-week clone count variance significantly increased as total template count grew.

The table came from immunoSEQ multiplex PCR; TCRdb's copy has only in-frame clones and leaves some out. The top ten hold just over 5.5% of the sample, which has 100,000 or so clones, over 80% seen once. The gene calls are TRBV27 and TRBJ2-7, with 8 bases matching TRBD1. The specimen was blood. The sequence was collected from a person between 18 and 75 years old in good health. The CDR3: CASSLQGVGYEQYF. The DNA of the CDR3 is TGTGCCAGCAGCCTACAGGGGGTCGGGTACGAGCAGTACTTC.